The clone carrying this T cell receptor (beta chain) was counted only a few times. In the study's own analysis: Using reference gene primer amplification, nucleated cell counts were estimated. Data came from immunoSEQ multiplex PCR; TCRdb stores just in-frame clones and leaves some out. V, J and clone size are taken as reported in that table, and D and trimming were inferred from the DNA itself. The repertoire holds roughly 170,000 clones, with more than 65% as singletons. Germline CDR1 SNHLY, CDR2 FYNNEI. V gave up 6 bases and J gave up 2 bases; unmatched junction bases: 7. This CDR3 spans 14 amino acids. This entry belongs to a study of blood T cell repertoires in COVID-19.

The TCR was taken from a woman aged 60-75 years with COVID-19, enrolled during active disease. The V gene is TRBV2, the J gene TRBJ2-7; TRBD1 agrees at 7 bases. The sequencing sample was made of peripheral blood. This CDR3 reads CASREQGPTYEQYF. CDR3 sequence (DNA): TGTGCCAGCAGGGAACAGGGGCCCACCTACGAGCAGTACTTC. Full variable domain (missing parts from reference TRBV2 and TRBJ2-7): EPEVTQTPSHQVTQMGQEVILRCVPISNHLYFYWYRQILGQKVEFLVSFYNNEISEKSEIFDDQFSVERPDGSNFTLKIRSTKLEDSAMYFCASREQGPTYEQYFGPGTRLTVT.